This TCR beta chain was captured by sequencing in a study of blood T cell repertoires in COVID-19 (dated by TCRdb to 2020 to 2021). Turning to the overall study: Samples covering the acute and convalescent phases of COVID-19 were provided by collaborators in the United States, Italy and Spain. The material from the prospective study consisted of cDNA or gDNA derived from T cells, B-cell-depleted T cells, or PBMCs. The dataset comprised deeply sampled blood TCRbeta repertoires from subjects exposed to, actively infected with, or recovered from COVID-19. The repertoires were released in a freely available public database meant as a resource for research on the immune response to SARS-CoV-2. The samples were drawn from two sources: the first 160 participants of the ongoing ImmuneRACE study, and some 1,300 subjects contributed by 6 global collaborators. Nearly every sample came with metadata listing a de-identified subject ID, COVID-19 status, age in years and sex. Where available, HLA class I and class II types were obtained from metadata supplied by the sample provider rather than from assay-based typing.

As concerns this clone: Its antigen remains undetermined. Per-base qualities were not stored, and no clone one base away is much larger.

The investigation overall reported the following: The amount of clinical and demographic metadata varied by source and participant and was provided uncurated.

Another Seattle source contributed samples from volunteer blood donors who had recovered from COVID-19. The collaborating institutions used their own protocols to collect whole blood in K2EDTA tubes. For TCRbeta analysis, collaborator samples were shipped as frozen whole blood, as isolated PBMCs, or as DNA extracted from either sample type. The immunoSEQ Assay, a bias-controlled multiplex PCR, was used to amplify TCRbeta CDR3 regions from genomic DNA. The original methods were these. The number of nucleated cells in each sample was estimated from the amplification of reference gene primers within the assay. Sequence reads were collapsed and filtered to measure the absolute abundance of every unique TCRbeta CDR3 rearrangement. For each sample, productive Simpson clonality was calculated by taking the square root of Simpson's diversity index across productive rearrangements. Not all clones reach the TCRdb copy of this immuneACCESS table, which keeps in-frame sequences only. Checked studies attribute under half of the gap to unresolved V genes and leave the rest unexplained. V and J calls and clone size are copied from that table; D and trimming were computed from the DNA. For this sample there are about 250,000 clones; roughly 86% appear just once. Clones ranked in the top ten supply roughly 1.6% of the sample.

From the cysteine up to the phenylalanine, the CDR3 has a length of 16 residues. Of the read, only the CDR3 DNA is kept; its 48 bases are in frame from base 1. As encoded in the germline V gene, CDR1 is SGHTA while CDR2 is FQGNSA. V is cut back by 7 bases and J by 6 bases, with 14 bases in the junction unmatched. This chain joins TRBV7-2 to TRBJ1-1, with TRBD1 identical over 10 junction bases. The TCR was taken from a woman aged 60-75 years who had recovered from COVID-19. What was sequenced was peripheral blood. In nucleotide form, the sequence is TGTGCCAGCACCTCCCCGGGACAGGGGTCTCCTCCTGAAGCTTTCTTT. It codes for CASTSPGQGSPPEAFF.